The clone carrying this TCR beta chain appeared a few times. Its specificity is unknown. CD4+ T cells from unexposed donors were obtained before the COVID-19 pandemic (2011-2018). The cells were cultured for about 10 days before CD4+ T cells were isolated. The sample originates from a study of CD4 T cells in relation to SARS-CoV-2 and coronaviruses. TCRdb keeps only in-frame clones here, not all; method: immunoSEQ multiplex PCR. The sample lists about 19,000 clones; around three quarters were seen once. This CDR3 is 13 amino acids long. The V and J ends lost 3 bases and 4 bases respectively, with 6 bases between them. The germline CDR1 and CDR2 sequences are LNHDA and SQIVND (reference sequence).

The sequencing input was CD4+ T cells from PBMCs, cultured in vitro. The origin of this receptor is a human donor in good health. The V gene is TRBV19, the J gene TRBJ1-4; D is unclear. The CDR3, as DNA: TGTGCCAGTAGTATTGTGGTTAATGAAAAACTGTTTTTT. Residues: CASSIVVNEKLFF.